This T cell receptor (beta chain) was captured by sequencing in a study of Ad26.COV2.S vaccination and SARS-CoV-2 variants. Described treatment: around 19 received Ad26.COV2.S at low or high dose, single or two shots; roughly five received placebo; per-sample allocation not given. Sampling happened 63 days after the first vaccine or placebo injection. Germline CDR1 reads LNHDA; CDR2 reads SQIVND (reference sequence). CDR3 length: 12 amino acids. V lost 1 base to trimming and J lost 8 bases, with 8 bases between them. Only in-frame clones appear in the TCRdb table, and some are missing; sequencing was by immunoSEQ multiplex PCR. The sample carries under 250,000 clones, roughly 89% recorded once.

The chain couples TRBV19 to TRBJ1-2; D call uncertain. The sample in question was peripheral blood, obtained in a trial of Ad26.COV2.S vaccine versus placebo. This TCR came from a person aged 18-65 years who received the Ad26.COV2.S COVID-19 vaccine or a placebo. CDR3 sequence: CASSIGGSGYTF. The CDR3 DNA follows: TGTGCCAGTAGTATAGGTGGGTCCGGCTACACCTTC.